This T cell receptor (beta chain) was profiled in a study of CD8 T cells in ankylosing spondylitis (dated by TCRdb to 2015 to 2018). For the wider study: T cell receptor beta repertoires were profiled in healthy donors and ankylosing spondylitis patients so that disease-linked TCR variants could be found. The full study cohort was made up of about 24 ankylosing spondylitis patients and fewer than 120 healthy donors. Peripheral blood samples were taken, and synovial fluid was additionally collected from ankylosing spondylitis patients.

TCRdb lists the instrument as Illumina HiSeq 2500. Quantitative 5'-RACE with molecular barcodes was the method used to prepare the TCR beta libraries. Turning to the authors' computational methods: A new computational method based on a probabilistic model of VDJ rearrangement was used to identify disease-linked TCR variants. TCRdb reanalyzed the raw reads on its own, using fastp at Q25 for trimming and MiXCR for clone calling, and kept in-frame beta chains. Rows are combined by CDR3 protein, so each entry shows the most common genes and DNA. The V and J calls were determined by TCRdb, not by the authors. Within this sample are some 200,000 distinct CDR3 sequences, with about 7% of them counted one time only. The top ten hold 14% of the sample. Overall study results and their limits: The disease-linked clones showed a CD8+ phenotype and occurred at relatively low frequencies in peripheral blood. The disease-linked clones were reported as significantly enriched in matched synovial fluid samples from ankylosing spondylitis patients. A TCR beta motif of several highly homologous amino acid variants appeared characteristic of blood from ankylosing spondylitis patients. Some TCR beta motif variants had previously been reported in synovial fluid and blood of reactive arthritis patients, which suggested common disease-initiation mechanisms.

This clonotype was counted many times. Its binding antigen is unknown. The sample holds no much larger clone one base away, and base qualities are not on file. CDR1 MGHRA and CDR2 YSYEKL were looked up in the germline V gene. The CDR3 runs 16 amino acids, cysteine and phenylalanine included. The CDR3 DNA has 48 bases and is translated from base 1. V loses 1 base of germline sequence and J loses 6 bases, and the interval between the two ends is 15 bases. The sequence joins TRBV4-1 to TRBJ2-2; the D gene assignment is ambiguous. The sample comprised blood, either unsorted or a sorted T cell fraction (not recorded which). The receptor was derived from a male donor with ankylosing spondylitis. This receptor has the CDR3 CASSQGTGSYAGELFF. The nucleotide sequence is TGCGCCAGCAGCCAAGGCACCGGTTCTTACGCCGGGGAGCTGTTTTTT.